This TCR beta chain emerged from a study of shared clonotypes between healthy human individuals. Study observations and caveats: It was the non-shared clonotypes that had lower generation probabilities than clonotypes shared by all four donors.

Sorted-subset replicate PCR reactions were performed with 150 to 200 ng DNA, corresponding to 30,000 to 35,000 T cell genomes. The method was immunoSEQ multiplex PCR; TCRdb's version includes in-frame clones alone and lacks a portion of them. The sample lists around 1.1 million clones, roughly 80% occurring once. Regarding this clone: Antigen unknown.

J lost 12 bases, V lost 1 base, and 7 bases had no gene match. CDR3 length equals 15 residues. Germline CDR1 and CDR2: SGHTA and FQGNSA. Every donor was a Caucasian adult from Nashville, Tennessee. Specimen: memory CD4+ T cells from PBMCs. Subset noted: CD45RA-negative fraction. The V and J genes are TRBV7-2 and TRBJ1-6; 9 bases are a match to TRBD1. The TCR was taken from a man between 18 and 35 years old in good health. Some clones in this sample may be carry-over from other donors' samples. The CDR3 region is CASSLGGTGLVPLHF. CDR3 bases: TGTGCCAGCAGCTTAGGGGGGACAGGGCTGGTACCCCTCCACTTT.